Each of the 19 T cell receptor beta chains below was sequenced from the same sample in a study of early T cells in non-severe SARS-CoV-2 infection. TCRdb re-called the 5' RACE reads with MiXCR, one entry per CDR3 protein. The sample holds about 98,000 distinct CDR3 sequences, approximately 9.9% seen once. Sequencing input: whole blood. The receptors were sampled from an adult who was a healthcare worker with PCR-confirmed SARS-CoV-2 infection or an uninfected control (not recorded which).

This clonotype appeared a few times. The CDR3: CASSRTSGGPSYNEQFF. The CDR3 nucleotides are TGTGCCAGCAGCCGAACTAGCGGGGGCCCATCCTACAATGAGCAGTTCTTC. The chain combines TRBV7-2 with TRBJ2-1; TRBD2 agrees at 11 bases. The CDR3 covers 17 residues. J was trimmed by 1 base and V by 5 bases; bases with no gene match: 7. Germline V gene sequence: CDR1 SGHTA, CDR2 FQGNSA.

This chain joins TRBV29-1 and TRBJ1-1; no clear D gene. There are 13 residues in the CDR3. V was cut by 5 bases and J by 1 base, with 11 bases left in between. CDR1 SQVTM and CDR2 ANQGSEA come from the germline V gene. CDR3 in amino acids: CSVLGPQNTEAFF. CDR3 nucleotide sequence: TGCAGCGTTTTGGGCCCCCAGAACACTGAAGCTTTCTTT.

This clonotype was seen many times. This chain joins TRBV12-3 or TRBV12-4 and TRBJ1-2; no clear D. V dropped 6 bases and J dropped 7 bases, with 18 bases sitting between them. The CDR3 has 14 amino acids. CDR3 coding DNA: TGTGCCAGCAGCTTGCCACGGTCTAGAGGTGGCTACACCTTC. The encoded protein is CASSLPRSRGGYTF.

This clonotype has just a few counts. V usage is TRBV9 and J usage is TRBJ1-1; TRBD1 is a possible D gene (6 bases). Per the germline V gene, CDR1 is SGDLS and CDR2 is YYNGEE. Trimming shortened V by 4 bases and J by 3 bases, and 22 bases separated the two germline ends. The CDR3 extends over 17 amino acids. This CDR3 reads CASSPRGGAAVDTEAFF. The CDR3 region has the DNA TGTGCCAGCAGCCCCCGAGGGGGGGCGGCAGTAGACACTGAAGCTTTCTTT.

This clonotype was observed at least ten times. CDR3 loop: CSARPRIYEQYF. The DNA for the CDR3 is TGCAGTGCTAGACCTAGGATCTACGAGCAGTACTTC. The chain combines TRBV20-1 with TRBJ2-7; the D is unclear. Germline CDR1 reads DFQATT; CDR2 reads SNEGSKA (reference sequence). CDR3 length: 12 residues. Trimming cost V 2 bases and J 3 bases, with 8 bases left between them.

This chain connects TRBV3-1 to TRBJ1-2; the D gene is possibly TRBD1 (5 bases). From germline, CDR1 is LGHDT and CDR2 YNNKEL (reference sequence). The CDR3 runs 16 residues. The ends were cut back, 1 base at V and 0 bases at J, with 12 bases in the middle. The CDR3 here is CASSQASGGANYGYTF. DNA for the CDR3: TGTGCCAGCAGCCAAGCGTCCGGGGGAGCTAACTATGGCTACACCTTC.

V and J are TRBV7-9 and TRBJ2-7, with D possibly being TRBD1 (6 bases). Germline assignment: CDR1 SEHNR and CDR2 FQNEAQ (reference sequence). The CDR3 has 15 residues. V lost 1 base and J 1 base, leaving 11 bases between the germline ends. CDR3: CASSLVSTGSYEQYF. CDR3 DNA sequence: TGTGCCAGCAGCTTAGTCTCTACAGGGTCCTACGAGCAGTACTTC.

The chain is built from TRBV27 and TRBJ2-5; D is undetermined. The CDR3 extends over 15 amino acids. V was shortened by 5 bases and J by 0 bases, with 13 bases between the two germline ends. Looked up from germline, CDR1 is MNHEY and CDR2 is SMNVEV (reference sequence). The CDR3 DNA is TGTGCCAGCAGTGCGGACGGTCGAAACCAAGAGACCCAGTACTTC. The encoded protein is CASSADGRNQETQYF.

This chain joins TRBV6-5 and TRBJ2-2; tentatively, D is TRBD1 (5 bases). The CDR3 covers 13 residues. V lost 6 bases to trimming and J lost 6 bases, with 11 bases between them. Germline V lookup: CDR1 MNHEY, CDR2 SVGAGI. The CDR3 here is CASSWTSPGELFF. Written as DNA, the CDR3 is TGTGCCAGCAGCTGGACATCTCCCGGGGAGCTGTTTTTT.

Only a few counts were recorded for this clonotype. The V call is TRBV7-7, the J call TRBJ1-1, with D unresolved. Germline-derived CDR1 and CDR2 are SSHAT and FNYEAQ (reference sequence). V was pared by 5 bases and J by 4 bases, with 11 bases between. The CDR3 contains 13 residues. The CDR3 here is CASSALVGTEAFF. As DNA, the CDR3 is TGTGCCAGCAGCGCCCTTGTGGGCACTGAAGCTTTCTTT.

This clonotype has only a few counts. The chain recombines TRBV18 with TRBJ1-1; unclear D gene. V was clipped by 3 bases and J by 1 base, with 6 bases between them. Germline CDR1 KGHSH, CDR2 LQKENI. The CDR3 runs to 13 residues. CDR3 in DNA: TGTGCCAGCTCACCGGCCGAGAACACTGAAGCTTTCTTT. Translating gives CASSPAENTEAFF.

This clonotype was counted at least ten times. V usage is TRBV5-8 and J usage is TRBJ1-4; 9 positions match TRBD1. Trimming cost V 4 bases and J 8 bases; bases outside gene matches: 9. Germline V CDR1 and CDR2: SGHTS, YDEGEE. The CDR3 consists of 15 residues. The CDR3 nucleotides read TGTGCCAGCAGCGTGACCGGGACAGGGAAGGAAAAACTGTTTTTT. Its translation: CASSVTGTGKEKLFF.

This clonotype was recorded at least ten times. J is TRBJ2-1 and V is TRBV7-3; 11 bases align to TRBD2. V lost 2 bases and J lost 6; bases outside the gene matches: 3. Per germline, CDR1 SGHTA and CDR2 FQGTGA. The CDR3 runs 15 residues. The CDR3 is CASSLRLAGFNEQFF. The CDR3 nucleotides are TGTGCCAGCAGCTTACGACTAGCGGGGTTCAATGAGCAGTTCTTC.

This clonotype came up many times. The genes are TRBV5-1 and TRBJ1-1; possibly TRBD1 for D (5 bases). Germline V CDR1 and CDR2: SGHRS, YFSETQ. The germline V and J ends were trimmed by 4 bases and 1 base, with 14 bases remaining between them. The CDR3 length is 15 residues. The DNA for the CDR3 is TGCGCCAGCAGCCCGAGCCCGGGGGAGAACACTGAAGCTTTCTTT. This codes for CASSPSPGENTEAFF.

The table lists this clonotype with a count of one. V usage is TRBV28 and J usage is TRBJ2-2; 9 positions agree with TRBD2. CDR1 and CDR2 from the germline V gene are MDHEN and SYDVKM. The CDR3 extends over 14 amino acids. V dropped 6 bases and J dropped 11; count of bases not matched to a gene: 10. CDR3 sequence reads: CASRVAGAWGELFF. CDR3 DNA: TGTGCCAGCAGAGTAGCGGGAGCATGGGGAGAGCTGTTTTTT.

This sequence joins TRBV12-3 or TRBV12-4 and TRBJ2-1; the D call may be TRBD1 or TRBD2 (5 bases each). Between the trimmed V and J ends, which lost 5 bases and 8 bases, there was a span of 19 bases. The CDR3 totals 15 residues. CDR3 loop: CASSAFRGAYDEQFF. The CDR3 DNA sequence: TGTGCCAGCAGTGCTTTTAGAGGGGCTTACGATGAGCAGTTCTTC.

The chain links TRBV6-5 to TRBJ1-1; 7 positions agree with TRBD1. CDR1 MNHEY and CDR2 SVGAGI come from the germline V gene. The CDR3 covers 13 residues. V lost 7 bases and J lost 5; bases outside the gene matches: 7. The CDR3 DNA reads TGTGCCAGCAATGGCAGGGGGGGAACTGAAGCTTTCTTT. Translating gives CASNGRGGTEAFF.

This clonotype showed up many times. V and J are TRBV3-1 and TRBJ2-7; D is perhaps TRBD2 (5 bases). Germline V gene data show CDR1 as LGHDT and CDR2 as YNNKEL (reference sequence). The CDR3 sequence is 16 residues long. With 1 base removed from V and 0 bases from J, the gap between germline ends came to 13 bases. The CDR3 nucleotides are TGTGCCAGCAGCCAAGGGGGATACGGGATCTCCTACGAGCAGTACTTC. As protein: CASSQGGYGISYEQYF.

The chain recombines TRBV11-1 with TRBJ2-7, with 10 bases fitting TRBD2. V lost 5 bases and J lost 1; bases outside the gene matches: 2. The CDR3 length is 14 residues. Germline V CDR1 and CDR2: SGHAT, FQDESV (reference sequence). CDR3 in amino acids: CASSPGLASYEQYF. For the CDR3, the DNA is TGTGCCAGCAGCCCGGGACTAGCGTCCTACGAGCAGTACTTC. The full variable domain, with the rest looked up from reference TRBV11-1 and TRBJ2-7, is EAEVAQSPRYKITEKSQAVAFWCDPISGHATLYWYRQILGQGPELLVQFQDESVVDDSQLPKDRFSAERLKGVDSTLKIQPAELGDSAMYLCASSPGLASYEQYFGPGTRLTVT.